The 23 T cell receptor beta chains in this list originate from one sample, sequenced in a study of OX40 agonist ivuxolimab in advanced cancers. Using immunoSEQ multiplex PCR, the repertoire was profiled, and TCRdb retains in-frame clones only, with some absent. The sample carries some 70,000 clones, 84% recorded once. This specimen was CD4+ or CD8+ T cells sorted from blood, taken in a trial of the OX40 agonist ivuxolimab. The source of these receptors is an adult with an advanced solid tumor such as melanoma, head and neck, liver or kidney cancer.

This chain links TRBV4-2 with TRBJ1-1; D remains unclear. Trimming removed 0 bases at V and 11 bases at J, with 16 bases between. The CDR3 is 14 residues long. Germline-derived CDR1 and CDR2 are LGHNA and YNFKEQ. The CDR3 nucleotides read TGTGCCAGCAGCCAAGATATAGATTCCGGTGGGGCTTTCTTT. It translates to CASSQDIDSGGAFF.

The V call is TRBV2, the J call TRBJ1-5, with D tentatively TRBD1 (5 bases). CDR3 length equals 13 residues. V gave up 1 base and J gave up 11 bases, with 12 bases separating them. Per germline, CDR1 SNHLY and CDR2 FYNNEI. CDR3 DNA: TGTGCCAGCAGTGAAGAAATCAGGGCGACCCAGCATTTT. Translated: CASSEEIRATQHF.

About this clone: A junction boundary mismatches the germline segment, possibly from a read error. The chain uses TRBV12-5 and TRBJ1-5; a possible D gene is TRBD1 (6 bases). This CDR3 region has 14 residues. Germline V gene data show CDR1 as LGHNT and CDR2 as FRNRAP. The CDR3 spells CTSGSRGIEQPQHF. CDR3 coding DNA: TGTACTAGTGGTTCGAGGGGGATTGAACAGCCCCAGCATTTT.

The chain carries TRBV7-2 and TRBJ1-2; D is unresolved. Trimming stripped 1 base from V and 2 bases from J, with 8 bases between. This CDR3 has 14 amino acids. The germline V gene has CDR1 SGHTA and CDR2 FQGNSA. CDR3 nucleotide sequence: TGTGCCAGCAGCTTAGATCCGGGGAACTATGGCTACACCTTC. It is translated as CASSLDPGNYGYTF.

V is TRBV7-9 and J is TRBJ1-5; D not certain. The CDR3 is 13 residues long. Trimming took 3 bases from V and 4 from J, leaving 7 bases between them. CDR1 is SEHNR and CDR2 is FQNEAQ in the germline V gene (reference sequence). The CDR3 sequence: CASSFGANQPQHF. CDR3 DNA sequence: TGTGCCAGCAGCTTCGGAGCGAATCAGCCCCAGCATTTT.

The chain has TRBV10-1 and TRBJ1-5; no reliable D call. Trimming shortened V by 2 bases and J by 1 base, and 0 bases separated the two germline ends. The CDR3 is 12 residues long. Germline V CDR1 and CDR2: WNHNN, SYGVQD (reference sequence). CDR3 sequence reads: CASSESNQPQHF. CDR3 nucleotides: TGCGCCAGCAGTGAGAGCAATCAGCCCCAGCATTTT.

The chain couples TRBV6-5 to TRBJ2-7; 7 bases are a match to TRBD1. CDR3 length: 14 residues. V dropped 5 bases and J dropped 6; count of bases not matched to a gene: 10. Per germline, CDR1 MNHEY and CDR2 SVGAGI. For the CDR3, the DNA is TGTGCCAGCAGTCCGGACAGGCGCCGGGCCGAGCAGTACTTC. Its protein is CASSPDRRRAEQYF.

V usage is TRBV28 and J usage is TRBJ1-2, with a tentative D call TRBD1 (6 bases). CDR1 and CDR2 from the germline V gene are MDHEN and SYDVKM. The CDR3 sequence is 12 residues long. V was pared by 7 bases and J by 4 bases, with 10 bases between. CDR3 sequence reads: CASKGDFYGYTF. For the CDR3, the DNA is TGTGCCAGCAAGGGGGACTTCTATGGCTACACCTTC.

The CDR3 coding sequence is TGTGCCAGCAGTTTTGGCCCGAACACTGAAGCTTTCTTT. Translated, it gives CASSFGPNTEAFF. This chain connects TRBV28 to TRBJ1-1; D remains unclear. CDR3 length: 13 residues. Trimming stripped 3 bases from V and 1 base from J, with 6 bases between. Germline V lookup: CDR1 MDHEN, CDR2 SYDVKM.

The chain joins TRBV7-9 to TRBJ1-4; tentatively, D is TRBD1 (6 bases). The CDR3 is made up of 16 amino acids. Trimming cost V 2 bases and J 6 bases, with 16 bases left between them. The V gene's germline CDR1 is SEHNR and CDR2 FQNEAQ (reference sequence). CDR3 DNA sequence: TGTGCCAGCAGCTTATTTGATGGGACACTTGATGAAAAACTGTTTTTT. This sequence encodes CASSLFDGTLDEKLFF.

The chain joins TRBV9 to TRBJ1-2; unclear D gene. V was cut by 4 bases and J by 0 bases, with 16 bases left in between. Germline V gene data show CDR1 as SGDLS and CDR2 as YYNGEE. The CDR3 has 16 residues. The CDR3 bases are TGTGCCAGCAGCCCCTTAGACCCGTTCGCTAACTATGGCTACACCTTC. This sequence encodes CASSPLDPFANYGYTF.

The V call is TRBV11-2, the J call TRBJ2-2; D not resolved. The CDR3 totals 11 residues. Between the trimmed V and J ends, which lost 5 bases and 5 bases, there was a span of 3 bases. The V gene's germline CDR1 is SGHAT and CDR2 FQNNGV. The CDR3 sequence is CASSLTGELFF. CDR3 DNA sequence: TGTGCCAGCAGCCTAACCGGGGAGCTGTTTTTT. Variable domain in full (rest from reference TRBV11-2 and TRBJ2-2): EAGVAQSPRYKIIEKRQSVAFWCNPISGHATLYWYQQILGQGPKLLIQFQNNGVVDDSQLPKDRFSAERLKGVDSTLKIQPAKLEDSAVYLCASSLTGELFFGEGSRLTVL.

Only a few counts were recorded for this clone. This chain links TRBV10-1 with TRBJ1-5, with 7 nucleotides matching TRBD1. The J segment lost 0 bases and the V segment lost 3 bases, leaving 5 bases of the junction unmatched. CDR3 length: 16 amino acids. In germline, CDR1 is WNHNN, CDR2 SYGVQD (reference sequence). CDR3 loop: CASSDRDSHSNQPQHF. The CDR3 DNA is TGCGCCAGCAGTGACCGGGACAGCCATAGCAATCAGCCCCAGCATTTT.

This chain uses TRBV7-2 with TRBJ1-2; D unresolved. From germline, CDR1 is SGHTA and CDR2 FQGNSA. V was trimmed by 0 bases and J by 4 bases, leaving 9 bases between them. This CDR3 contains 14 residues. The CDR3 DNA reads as TGTGCCAGCAGCTTAGCGACGGCCCTCTATGGCTACACCTTC. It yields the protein CASSLATALYGYTF.

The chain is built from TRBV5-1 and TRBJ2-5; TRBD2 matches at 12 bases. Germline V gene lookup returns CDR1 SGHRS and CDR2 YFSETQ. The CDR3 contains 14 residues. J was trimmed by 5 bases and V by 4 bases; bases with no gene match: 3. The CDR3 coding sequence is TGCGCCAGCAGCCCTAGCGGGGGGGTGGAGACCCAGTACTTC. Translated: CASSPSGGVETQYF.

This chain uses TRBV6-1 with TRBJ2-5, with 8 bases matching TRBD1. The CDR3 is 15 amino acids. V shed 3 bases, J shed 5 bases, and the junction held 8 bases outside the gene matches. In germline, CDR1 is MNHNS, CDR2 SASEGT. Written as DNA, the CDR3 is TGTGCCAGCAGTGAGAGGACAGGGATTACCGAGACCCAGTACTTC. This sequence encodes CASSERTGITETQYF.

The CDR3 DNA is TGTGCCAGCAGCTTAGTTGACAGGGGGCCTAAAGATACGCAGTATTTT. Translated: CASSLVDRGPKDTQYF. The genes are TRBV7-2 and TRBJ2-3; 10 bases align to TRBD1. The J segment lost 5 bases and the V segment lost 1 base, leaving 6 bases of the junction unmatched. Germline V gene data show CDR1 as SGHTA and CDR2 as FQGNSA. This CDR3 contains 16 residues.

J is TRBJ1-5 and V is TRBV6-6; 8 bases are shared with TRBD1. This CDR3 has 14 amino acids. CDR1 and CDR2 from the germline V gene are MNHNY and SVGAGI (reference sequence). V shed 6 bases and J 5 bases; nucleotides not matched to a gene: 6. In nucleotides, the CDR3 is TGTGCCAGCAGCTCCCAACAGGGGGATCAGCCCCAGCATTTT. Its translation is CASSSQQGDQPQHF.

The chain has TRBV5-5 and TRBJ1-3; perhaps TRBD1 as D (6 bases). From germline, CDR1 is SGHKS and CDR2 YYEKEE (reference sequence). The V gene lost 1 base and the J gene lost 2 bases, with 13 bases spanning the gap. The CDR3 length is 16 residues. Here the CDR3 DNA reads TGTGCCAGCAGCTTGTTGCGGGGGCGGGCTGGAAACACCATATATTTT. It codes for CASSLLRGRAGNTIYF. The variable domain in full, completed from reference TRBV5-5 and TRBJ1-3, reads DAGVTQSPTHLIKTRGQQVTLRCSPISGHKSVSWYQQVLGQGPQFIFQYYEKEERGRGNFPDRFSARQFPNYSSELNVNALLLGDSALYLCASSLLRGRAGNTIYFGEGSWLTVV.

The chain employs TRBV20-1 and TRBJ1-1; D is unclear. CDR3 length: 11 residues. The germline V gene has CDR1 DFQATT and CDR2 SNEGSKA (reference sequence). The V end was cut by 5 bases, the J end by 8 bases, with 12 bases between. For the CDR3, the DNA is TGCAGTGCTGTGGACGGCCCCGAAGCTTTCTTT. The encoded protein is CSAVDGPEAFF.

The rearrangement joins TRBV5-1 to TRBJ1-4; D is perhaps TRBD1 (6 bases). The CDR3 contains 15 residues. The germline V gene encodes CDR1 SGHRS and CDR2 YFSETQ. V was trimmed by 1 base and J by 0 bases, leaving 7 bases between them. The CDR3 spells CASSLQGTTNEKLFF. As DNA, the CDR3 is TGCGCCAGCAGCTTGCAGGGGACAACTAATGAAAAACTGTTTTTT.

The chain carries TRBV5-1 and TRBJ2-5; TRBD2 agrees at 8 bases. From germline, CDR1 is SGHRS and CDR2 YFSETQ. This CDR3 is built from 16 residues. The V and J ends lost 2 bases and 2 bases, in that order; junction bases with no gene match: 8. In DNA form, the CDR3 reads TGCGCCAGCAGCTTCGGCGGGGGGACCTCTCAAGAGACCCAGTACTTC. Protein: CASSFGGGTSQETQYF. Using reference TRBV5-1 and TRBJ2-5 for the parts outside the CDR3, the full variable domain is KAGVTQTPRYLIKTRGQQVTLSCSPISGHRSVSWYQQTPGQGLQFLFEYFSETQRNKGNFPGRFSGRQFSNSRSEMNVSTLELGDSALYLCASSFGGGTSQETQYFGPGTRLLVL.

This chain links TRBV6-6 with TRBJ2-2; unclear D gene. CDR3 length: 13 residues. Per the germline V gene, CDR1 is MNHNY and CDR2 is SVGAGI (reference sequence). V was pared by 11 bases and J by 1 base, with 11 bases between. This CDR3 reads CAGTTRNTGELFF. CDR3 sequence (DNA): TGTGCCGGTACGACACGGAACACCGGGGAGCTGTTTTTT.